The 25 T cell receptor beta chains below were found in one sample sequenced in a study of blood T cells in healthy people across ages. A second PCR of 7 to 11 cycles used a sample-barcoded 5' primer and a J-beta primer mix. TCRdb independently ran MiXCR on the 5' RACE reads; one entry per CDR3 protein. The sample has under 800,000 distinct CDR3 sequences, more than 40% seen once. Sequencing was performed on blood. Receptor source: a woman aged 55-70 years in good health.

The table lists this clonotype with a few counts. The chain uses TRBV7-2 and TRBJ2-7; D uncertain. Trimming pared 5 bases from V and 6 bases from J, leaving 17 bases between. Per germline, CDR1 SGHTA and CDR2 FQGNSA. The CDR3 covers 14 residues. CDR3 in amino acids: CASSPPPPAAEQYF. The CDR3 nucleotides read TGTGCCAGCAGCCCGCCTCCGCCGGCTGCCGAGCAGTACTTC. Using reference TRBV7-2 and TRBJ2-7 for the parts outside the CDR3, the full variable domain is GAGVSQSPSNKVTEKGKDVELRCDPISGHTALYWYRQSLGQGLEFLIYFQGNSAPDKSGLPSDRFSAERTGGSVSTLTIQRTQQEDSAVYLCASSPPPPAAEQYFGPGTRLTVT.

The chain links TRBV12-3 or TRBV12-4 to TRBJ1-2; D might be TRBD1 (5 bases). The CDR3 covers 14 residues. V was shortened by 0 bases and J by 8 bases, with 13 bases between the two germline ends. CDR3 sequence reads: CASSLAGFAGGYTF. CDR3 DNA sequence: TGTGCCAGCAGTTTAGCGGGCTTCGCAGGGGGCTACACCTTC.

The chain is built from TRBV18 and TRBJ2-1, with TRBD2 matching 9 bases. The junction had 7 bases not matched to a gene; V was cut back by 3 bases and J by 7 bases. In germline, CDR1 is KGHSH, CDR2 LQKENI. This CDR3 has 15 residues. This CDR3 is CASSPLGLARNEQFF. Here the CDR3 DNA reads TGTGCCAGCTCACCCTTGGGACTAGCTCGGAATGAGCAGTTCTTC.

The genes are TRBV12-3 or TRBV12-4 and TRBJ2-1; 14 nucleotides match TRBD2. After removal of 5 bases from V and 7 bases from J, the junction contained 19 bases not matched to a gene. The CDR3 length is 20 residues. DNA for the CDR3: TGTGCCAGCAGTGCACACCGAAGCCCTGGGACTAGCGGGGGTTTTAATGAGCAGTTCTTC. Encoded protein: CASSAHRSPGTSGGFNEQFF.

CDR3 protein: CASSLGTYGIQYF. The DNA for the CDR3 is TGTGCCAGCAGCTTAGGGACCTACGGCATTCAGTACTTC. This chain uses TRBV21-1 with TRBJ2-4; the table's D call, TRBD2, was not checked against the DNA. TRBV21-1 is a recognized pseudogene. This CDR3 comprises 13 residues.

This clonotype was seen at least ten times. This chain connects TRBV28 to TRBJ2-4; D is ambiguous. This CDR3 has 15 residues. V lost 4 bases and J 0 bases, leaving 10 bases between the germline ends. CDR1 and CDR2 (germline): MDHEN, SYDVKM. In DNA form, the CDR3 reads TGTGCCAGCAGTTCTTGGCGATTAGCCAAAAACATTCAGTACTTC. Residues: CASSSWRLAKNIQYF. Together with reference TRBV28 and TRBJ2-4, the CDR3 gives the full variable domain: DVKVTQSSRYLVKRTGEKVFLECVQDMDHENMFWYRQDPGLGLRLIYFSYDVKMKEKGDIPEGYSVSREKKERFSLILESASTNQTSMYLCASSSWRLAKNIQYFGAGTRLSVL.

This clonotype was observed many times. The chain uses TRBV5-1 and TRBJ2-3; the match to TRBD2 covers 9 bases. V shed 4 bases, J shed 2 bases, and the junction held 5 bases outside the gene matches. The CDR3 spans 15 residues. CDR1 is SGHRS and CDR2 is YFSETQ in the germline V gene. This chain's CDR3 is CASSPLAGYTDTQYF. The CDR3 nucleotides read TGCGCCAGCAGCCCCCTAGCGGGGTACACAGATACGCAGTATTTT.

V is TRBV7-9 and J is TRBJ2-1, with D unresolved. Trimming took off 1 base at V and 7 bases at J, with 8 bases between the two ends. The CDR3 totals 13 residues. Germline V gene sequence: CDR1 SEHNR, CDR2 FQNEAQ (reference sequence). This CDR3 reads CASSLDPRNEQFF. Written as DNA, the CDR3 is TGTGCCAGCAGCTTAGATCCTAGGAATGAGCAGTTCTTC.

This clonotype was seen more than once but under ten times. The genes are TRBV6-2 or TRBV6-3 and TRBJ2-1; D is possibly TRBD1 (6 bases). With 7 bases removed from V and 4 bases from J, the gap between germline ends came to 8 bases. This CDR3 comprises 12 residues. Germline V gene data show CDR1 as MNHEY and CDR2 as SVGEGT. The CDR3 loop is CASKQGYNEQFF. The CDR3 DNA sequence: TGTGCCAGCAAACAGGGATACAATGAGCAGTTCTTC.

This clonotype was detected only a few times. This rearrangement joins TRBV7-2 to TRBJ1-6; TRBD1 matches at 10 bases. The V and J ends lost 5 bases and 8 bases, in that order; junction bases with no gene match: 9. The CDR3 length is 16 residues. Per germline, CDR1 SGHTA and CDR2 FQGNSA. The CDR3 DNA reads TGTGCCAGCAGCGCCCGGACAGGGGGAATATATTCACCCCTCCACTTT. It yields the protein CASSARTGGIYSPLHF. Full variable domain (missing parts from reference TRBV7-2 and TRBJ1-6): GAGVSQSPSNKVTEKGKDVELRCDPISGHTALYWYRQSLGQGLEFLIYFQGNSAPDKSGLPSDRFSAERTGGSVSTLTIQRTQQEDSAVYLCASSARTGGIYSPLHFGNGTRLTVT.

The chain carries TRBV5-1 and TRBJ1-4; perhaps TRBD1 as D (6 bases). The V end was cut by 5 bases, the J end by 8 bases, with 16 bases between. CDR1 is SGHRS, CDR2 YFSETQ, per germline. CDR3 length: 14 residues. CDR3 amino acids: CASRRDNGNEKLFF. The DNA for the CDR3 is TGCGCCAGCAGACGGGACAACGGGAACGAAAAACTGTTTTTT.

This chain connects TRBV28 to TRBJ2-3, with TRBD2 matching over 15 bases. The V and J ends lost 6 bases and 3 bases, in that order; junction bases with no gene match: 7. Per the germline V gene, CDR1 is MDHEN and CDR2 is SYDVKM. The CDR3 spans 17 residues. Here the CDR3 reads CASRGTSGRRGTDTQYF. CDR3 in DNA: TGTGCCAGCAGGGGGACTAGCGGGAGGAGGGGTACAGATACGCAGTATTTT.

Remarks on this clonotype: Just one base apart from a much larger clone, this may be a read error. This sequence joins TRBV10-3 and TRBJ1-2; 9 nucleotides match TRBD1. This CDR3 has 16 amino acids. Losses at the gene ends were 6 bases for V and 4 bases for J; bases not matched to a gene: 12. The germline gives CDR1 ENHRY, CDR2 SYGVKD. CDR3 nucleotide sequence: TGTGCCATCAGCCGGGACAGGGAAAATGGTGGCTATGGCTACACCTTC. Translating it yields CAISRDRENGGYGYTF.

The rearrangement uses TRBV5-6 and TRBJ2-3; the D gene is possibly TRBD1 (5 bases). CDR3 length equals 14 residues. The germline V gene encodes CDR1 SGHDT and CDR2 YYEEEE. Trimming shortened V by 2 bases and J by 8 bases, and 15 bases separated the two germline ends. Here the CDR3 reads CASSLGRDEGTQYF. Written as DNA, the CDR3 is TGTGCCAGCAGCTTAGGCAGGGATGAAGGTACGCAGTATTTT.

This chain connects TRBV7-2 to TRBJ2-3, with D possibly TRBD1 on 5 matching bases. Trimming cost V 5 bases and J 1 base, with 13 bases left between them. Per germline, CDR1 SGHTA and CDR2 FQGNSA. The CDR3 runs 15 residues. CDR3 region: CASSPLWGGTDTQYF. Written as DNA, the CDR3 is TGTGCCAGCAGCCCTCTCTGGGGCGGCACAGATACGCAGTATTTT.

Written as DNA, the CDR3 is TGTGCCAGCACTCAAGGGACAGCGTACAATGAGCAGTTCTTC. Translation gives CASTQGTAYNEQFF. V gene TRBV27 combines with J gene TRBJ2-1, with 7 nucleotides matching TRBD1. The V segment lost 7 bases and the J segment 4 bases; nucleotides outside the gene matches: 7. Germline V CDR1 and CDR2: MNHEY, SMNVEV (reference sequence). The CDR3 spans 14 residues.

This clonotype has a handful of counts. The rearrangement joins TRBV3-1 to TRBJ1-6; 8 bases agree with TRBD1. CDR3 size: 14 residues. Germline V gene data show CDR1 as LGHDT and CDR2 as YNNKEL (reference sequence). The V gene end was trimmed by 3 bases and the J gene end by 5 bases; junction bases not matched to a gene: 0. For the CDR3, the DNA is TGTGCCAGCAGCCAGGGACAGGATAATTCACCCCTCCACTTT. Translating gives CASSQGQDNSPLHF.

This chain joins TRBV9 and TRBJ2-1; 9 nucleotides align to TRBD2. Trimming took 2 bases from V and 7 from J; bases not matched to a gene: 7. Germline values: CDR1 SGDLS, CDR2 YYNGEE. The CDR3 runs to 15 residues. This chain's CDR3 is CASSVAAGGRNEQFF. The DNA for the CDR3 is TGTGCCAGCAGCGTCGCTGCGGGGGGGAGGAATGAGCAGTTCTTC. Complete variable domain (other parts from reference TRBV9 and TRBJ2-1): DSGVTQTPKHLITATGQRVTLRCSPRSGDLSVYWYQQSLDQGLQFLIQYYNGEERAKGNILERFSAQQFPDLHSELNLSSLELGDSALYFCASSVAAGGRNEQFFGPGTRLTVL.

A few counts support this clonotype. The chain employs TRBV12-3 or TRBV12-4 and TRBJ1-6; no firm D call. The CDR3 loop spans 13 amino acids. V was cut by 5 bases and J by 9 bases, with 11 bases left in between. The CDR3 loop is CASSNGRSSPLHF. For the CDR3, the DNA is TGTGCCAGCAGTAACGGACGAAGTTCACCCCTCCACTTT.

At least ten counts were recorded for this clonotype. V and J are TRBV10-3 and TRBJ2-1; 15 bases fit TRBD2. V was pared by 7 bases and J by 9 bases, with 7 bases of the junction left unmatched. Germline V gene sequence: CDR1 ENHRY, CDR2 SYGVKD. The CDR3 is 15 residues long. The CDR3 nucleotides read TGTGCCATCAATCCCGGACTAGCGGGAGGGCGTGAGCAGTTCTTC. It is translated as CAINPGLAGGREQFF.

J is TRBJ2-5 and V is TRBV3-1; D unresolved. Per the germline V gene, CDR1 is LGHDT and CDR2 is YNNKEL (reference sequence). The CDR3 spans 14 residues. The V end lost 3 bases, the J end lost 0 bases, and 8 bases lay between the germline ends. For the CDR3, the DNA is TGTGCCAGCAGCCAGAATAGTGACCAAGAGACCCAGTACTTC. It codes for CASSQNSDQETQYF.

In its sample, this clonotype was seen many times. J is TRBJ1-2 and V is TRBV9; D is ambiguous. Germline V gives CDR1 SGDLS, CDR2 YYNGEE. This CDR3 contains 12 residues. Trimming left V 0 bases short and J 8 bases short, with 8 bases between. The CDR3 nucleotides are TGTGCCAGCAGCGTAGTGAAGGGCGGCTACACCTTC. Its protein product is CASSVVKGGYTF.

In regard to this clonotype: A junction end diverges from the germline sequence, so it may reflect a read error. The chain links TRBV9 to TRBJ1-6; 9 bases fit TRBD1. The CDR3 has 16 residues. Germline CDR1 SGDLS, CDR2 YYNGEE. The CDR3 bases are TGTGCCAGCAGCGCTAACCGGGACAGGGCGAATTCACCCCCCCACTTT. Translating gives CASSANRDRANSPPHF.

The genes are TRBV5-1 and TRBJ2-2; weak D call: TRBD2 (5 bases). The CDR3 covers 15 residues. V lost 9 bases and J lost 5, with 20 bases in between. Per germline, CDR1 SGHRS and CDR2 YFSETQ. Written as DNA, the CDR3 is TGCGCCATCGTACGGGGTGGCGTTAGGACCGGGGAGCTGTTTTTT. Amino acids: CAIVRGGVRTGELFF.

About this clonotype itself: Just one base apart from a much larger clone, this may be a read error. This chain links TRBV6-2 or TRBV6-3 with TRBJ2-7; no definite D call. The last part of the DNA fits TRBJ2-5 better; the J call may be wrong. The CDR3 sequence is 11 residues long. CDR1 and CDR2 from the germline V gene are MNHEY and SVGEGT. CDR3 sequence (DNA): TGTGCCAGCGGCCGGCGAGAGACCCAGTACTTC. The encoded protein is CASGRRETQYF.